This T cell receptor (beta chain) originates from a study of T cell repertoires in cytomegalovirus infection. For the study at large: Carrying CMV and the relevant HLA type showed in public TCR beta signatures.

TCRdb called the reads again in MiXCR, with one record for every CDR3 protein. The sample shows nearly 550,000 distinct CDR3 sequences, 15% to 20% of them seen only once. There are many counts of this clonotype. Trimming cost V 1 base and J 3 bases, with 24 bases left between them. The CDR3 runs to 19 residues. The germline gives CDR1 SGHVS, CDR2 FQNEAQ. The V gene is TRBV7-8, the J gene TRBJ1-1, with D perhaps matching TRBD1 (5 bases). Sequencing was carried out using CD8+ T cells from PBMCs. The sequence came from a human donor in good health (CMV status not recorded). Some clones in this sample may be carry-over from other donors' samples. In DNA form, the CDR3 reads TGTGCCAGCAGCTTAGAGCTCGCGGGGGGAAATTATCTGGACACTGAAGCTTTCTTT. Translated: CASSLELAGGNYLDTEAFF.